These T cell receptor beta chains were read from a single sample in a study of blood T cell repertoires in COVID-19. Generated by immunoSEQ multiplex PCR, the TCRdb table keeps only in-frame clones and is missing some. The table records some 250,000 clones, 87% of them present only once. The sequencing input was peripheral blood. These receptors originate from a man aged 55-75 years who had recovered from COVID-19. The CDR3 runs from the conserved cysteine through the conserved F or W.

J,V,CDR3
TRBJ2-7,TRBV6-6,CASSYEAGVYEQYF
TRBJ2-3,TRBV5-4,CASSFSRAGGGDTQYF
TRBJ2-7,TRBV19,CASSMTYKNYEQYF
TRBJ2-2,TRBV5-8,CASSFIPTGGSNTGELFF
TRBJ1-6,TRBV5-1,CASSGQGTPSPLHF
TRBJ2-3,TRBV7-9,CASSLGGNRVFSGDTQYF
TRBJ2-7,TRBV9,CASSVGGQGAYEQYF
TRBJ2-7,TRBV11-2,CASSLDTREQYF
TRBJ1-6,TRBV5-6,CASSFQTGDKNSPLHF
TRBJ2-3,TRBV7-9,CASSRANRGTTDTQYF
TRBJ2-2,TRBV3-1/TRBV3-2,CASSQERGRGNTGELFF
TRBJ1-2,TRBV29-1,CGVEDRGHMDHYGYTF
TRBJ1-2,TRBV18,CASSPQGFDGYTF
TRBJ1-3,TRBV3-1/TRBV3-2,CASSLGGQISGNTIYF
TRBJ1-1,TRBV2,CASSGSVEAFF
TRBJ2-7,TRBV6-1,CASSEVRLYEQYF
TRBJ2-3,TRBV7-2,CASSLEQGTFATQYF
TRBJ1-2,TRBV24-1,CATSDPSGYTF
TRBJ1-1,TRBV29-1,CSVVSYGLNTEAFF
TRBJ2-6,TRBV25-1,CASSAGNSGANVLTF
TRBJ2-7,TRBV6-5,CASSSWTSGGANEQYF
TRBJ1-1,TRBV27,CASSLIRGLNTEAFF
TRBJ2-5,TRBV3-1/TRBV3-2,CASSPAVTQYF
TRBJ2-7,TRBV18,CASSPVGGRSYEQYF
TRBJ1-1,TRBV7-9,CASSLYRGYGAFF
TRBJ1-5,TRBV4-1,CASSARQSPSNQPQHF
TRBJ1-2,TRBV7-9,CASSPSVDGYTF
TRBJ1-6,TRBV28,CASSTRGRGALNSPLHF
TRBJ1-3,TRBV9,CASGQSSGNTIYF
TRBJ1-2,TRBV7-9,CASSLASRDSNYGYTF
TRBJ2-2,TRBV5-1,CASSLRDSLTGELFF
TRBJ2-7,TRBV5-6,CASSILAGGLYEQYF
TRBJ1-2,TRBV5-1,CASSSAGLGRYTF
TRBJ1-2,TRBV19,CASSKTENYGYTF
TRBJ2-7,TRBV2,CASRPGLAAFEQYF
TRBJ1-1,TRBV11-2,CASSAYRLNTEAFF
TRBJ1-1,TRBV6-5,CASSYSTWGVTEAFF
TRBJ2-7,TRBV28,CASSSPPRAYEQYF
TRBJ1-2,TRBV19,CASSSQNRDRDYGYTF
TRBJ1-1,TRBV29-1,CSVVSYTEAFF
TRBJ1-6,TRBV2,CASNELENYGLHF
TRBJ1-5,TRBV6-6,CATQMGTAVQPQHF